A single sample gave rise to the 26 T cell receptor beta chains below, sequenced in a study of T cell repertoires in cytomegalovirus infection. TCRdb re-called the reads through MiXCR, storing one row per CDR3 protein. The sample has under 850,000 distinct CDR3 sequences, 35% seen once. The specimen was PBMCs. The receptors were sampled from a human donor in good health (CMV status not recorded). Some clones in this sample may be carry-over from other donors' samples.

V and J are TRBV7-6 and TRBJ2-1; no reliable D call. V lost 2 bases and J 7 bases, leaving 9 bases between the germline ends. CDR3 length: 13 amino acids. Germline V gives CDR1 SGHVS, CDR2 FNYEAQ. CDR3 sequence reads: CASSLSLQNEQFF. As DNA, the CDR3 is TGTGCCAGCAGCTTATCGCTACAAAATGAGCAGTTCTTC.

Here the CDR3 reads CASSVWDVGELFF. In DNA, the CDR3 is TGTGCCAGCAGTGTCTGGGATGTCGGGGAGCTGTTTTTT. This chain connects TRBV2 to TRBJ2-2; D uncertain. CDR1 SNHLY and CDR2 FYNNEI come from the germline V gene. The CDR3 is 13 amino acids. V gave up 4 bases and J gave up 7 bases, with 10 bases separating them. The variable domain in full, completed from reference TRBV2 and TRBJ2-2, reads EPEVTQTPSHQVTQMGQEVILRCVPISNHLYFYWYRQILGQKVEFLVSFYNNEISEKSEIFDDQFSVERPDGSNFTLKIRSTKLEDSAMYFCASSVWDVGELFFGEGSRLTVL.

This clonotype was seen just once. This rearrangement joins TRBV19 to TRBJ1-3; D call uncertain. Germline CDR1 and CDR2: LNHDA and SQIVND (reference sequence). V was cut by 3 bases and J by 0 bases, with 6 bases left in between. The CDR3 is 14 amino acids. CDR3: CASSMGNSGNTIYF. The CDR3 DNA follows: TGTGCCAGTAGTATGGGTAACTCTGGAAACACCATATATTTT.

This clonotype was counted ten times or more. V gene TRBV7-2 combines with J gene TRBJ2-3; D is possibly TRBD1 or TRBD2 (6 bases each). Germline CDR1 and CDR2: SGHTA and FQGNSA. Trimming cost V 3 bases and J 6 bases, with 13 bases left between them. The CDR3 contains 14 residues. The CDR3 DNA follows: TGTGCCAGCAGCTTTGCCGGGGGCAAGGATACGCAGTATTTT. Translated: CASSFAGGKDTQYF. Filled out from reference TRBV7-2 and TRBJ2-3, the complete variable domain reads GAGVSQSPSNKVTEKGKDVELRCDPISGHTALYWYRQSLGQGLEFLIYFQGNSAPDKSGLPSDRFSAERTGGSVSTLTIQRTQQEDSAVYLCASSFAGGKDTQYFGPGTRLTVL.

The chain carries TRBV5-4 and TRBJ2-7; D ambiguous. V lost 4 bases to trimming and J lost 0 bases, with 5 bases between them. The germline V gene has CDR1 SGHNT and CDR2 YYREEE (reference sequence). The CDR3 loop spans 12 amino acids. CDR3 residues: CASSIFSYEQYF. The CDR3 nucleotides are TGTGCCAGCAGCATATTCTCCTACGAGCAGTACTTC.

Ten or more counts support this clonotype. In nucleotides, the CDR3 is TGTGCCAGCAGCTTAGAGTCTTGGGACAGGGGTGCCCACGAGCAGTACTTC. This codes for CASSLESWDRGAHEQYF. This chain joins TRBV7-8 and TRBJ2-7, with 10 bases aligning to TRBD1. The CDR3 sequence is 17 residues long. Unmatched junction bases numbered 11, after V lost 1 base and J lost 5 bases. Germline assignment: CDR1 SGHVS and CDR2 FQNEAQ.

The chain is built from TRBV12-3 or TRBV12-4 and TRBJ2-5; D gene uncertain. Between the trimmed V and J ends, which lost 6 bases and 2 bases, there was a span of 16 bases. The CDR3 is 15 residues long. The CDR3 sequence is CASRVQIARQETQYF. The CDR3 nucleotides read TGTGCCAGCAGGGTCCAGATTGCCAGGCAAGAGACCCAGTACTTC.

The chain combines TRBV24-1 with TRBJ2-2; TRBD1 aligns across 8 bases. This CDR3 has 14 residues. The V segment lost 10 bases and the J segment 4 bases; nucleotides outside the gene matches: 7. Germline CDR1 KGHDR, CDR2 SFDVKD. The CDR3 nucleotides are TGTGCCACGGGGGGACAGGAGATCACCGGGGAGCTGTTTTTT. Translated: CATGGQEITGELFF.

A few counts support this clonotype. This chain joins TRBV7-8 and TRBJ1-5; D ambiguous. The V gene lost 1 base and the J gene lost 2 bases, with 9 bases spanning the gap. The germline gives CDR1 SGHVS, CDR2 FQNEAQ. CDR3 size: 15 residues. CDR3 in amino acids: CASSLDWKGNQPQHF. CDR3 nucleotides: TGTGCCAGCAGCTTAGACTGGAAGGGCAATCAGCCCCAGCATTTT. Complete variable domain (other parts from reference TRBV7-8 and TRBJ1-5): GAGVSQSPRYKVAKRGQDVALRCDPISGHVSLFWYQQALGQGPEFLTYFQNEAQLDKSGLPSDRFFAERPEGSVSTLKIQRTQQEDSAVYLCASSLDWKGNQPQHFGDGTRLSIL.

This clonotype has a handful of counts. In nucleotides, the CDR3 is TGTGCCAGCAGCCCCGCGGGCGTTTACACCGGGGAGCTGTTTTTT. Residues: CASSPAGVYTGELFF. V and J are TRBV11-2 and TRBJ2-2, with D possibly being TRBD2 (5 bases). Trimming took 5 bases from V and 3 from J, leaving 13 bases between them. The CDR3 has 15 amino acids. CDR1 and CDR2 from the germline V gene are SGHAT and FQNNGV.

This clonotype came up once. CDR3 loop: CASSFTSGRSGELFF. CDR3 DNA: TGTGCCAGCAGTTTTACTAGCGGGAGGTCCGGGGAGCTGTTTTTT. The chain recombines TRBV27 with TRBJ2-2; 12 bases align to TRBD2. The CDR3 covers 15 residues. Trimming removed 3 bases from V and 6 bases from J; junction bases left unmatched: 2. Germline loops: CDR1 MNHEY, CDR2 SMNVEV (reference sequence).

The chain links TRBV10-3 to TRBJ2-1; 10 bases line up with TRBD2. The CDR3 is 16 residues long. The junction had 6 bases not matched to a gene; V was cut back by 4 bases and J by 3 bases. Per germline, CDR1 ENHRY and CDR2 SYGVKD. This CDR3 is CAISGTSGPSYNEQFF. CDR3 DNA: TGTGCCATCAGTGGGACTAGCGGCCCTAGCTACAATGAGCAGTTCTTC.

The chain has TRBV14 and TRBJ2-7; 11 nucleotides match TRBD2. CDR3 length: 14 amino acids. After removal of 3 bases from V and 3 bases from J, the junction contained 1 base not matched to a gene. From germline, CDR1 is SGHDN and CDR2 FVKESK. As DNA, the CDR3 is TGTGCCAGCAGCCACCTAGCGGGAGGCTACGAGCAGTACTTC. It is translated as CASSHLAGGYEQYF.

About this clonotype: Germline is not matched at one junction end, which may reflect a read error. The chain recombines TRBV7-6 with TRBJ2-1; D is perhaps TRBD2 (7 bases). The CDR3 is 17 amino acids. Germline CDR1 SGHVS, CDR2 FNYEAQ. The CDR3 region is CASSLMGGAAAGNEHFF. Here the CDR3 DNA reads TGTGCCAGCAGCTTAATGGGGGGGGCGGCAGCGGGGAATGAGCATTTCTTC. Full variable domain (remainder filled in from reference TRBV7-6 and TRBJ2-1): GAGVSQSPRYKVTKRGQDVALRCDPISGHVSLYWYRQALGQGPEFLTYFNYEAQQDKSGLPNDRFSAERPEGSISTLTIQRTEQRDSAMYRCASSLMGGAAAGNEHFFGPGTRLTVL.

Notes on this clonotype: A much more abundant neighbour one base away suggests this may be a read error. This chain connects TRBV24-1 to TRBJ2-1; 8 nucleotides match TRBD2. The length of the CDR3 is 16 residues. Trimming removed 5 bases from V and 6 bases from J; junction bases left unmatched: 11. Germline assignment: CDR1 KGHDR and CDR2 SFDVKD. The DNA for the CDR3 is TGTGCCACCAGTGTTCCGGACCCGGGGGGGCGCAATGAGCAGTTCTTC. This gives the protein CATSVPDPGGRNEQFF.

This chain joins TRBV5-5 and TRBJ2-3; D perhaps matches TRBD2 (5 bases). CDR1 is SGHKS and CDR2 is YYEKEE in the germline V gene (reference sequence). V lost 3 bases to trimming and J lost 2 bases, with 7 bases between them. The CDR3 sequence is 13 residues long. The CDR3 sequence: CASSSLDTDTQYF. The CDR3 DNA sequence: TGTGCCAGCAGCTCACTAGACACAGATACGCAGTATTTT.

This clonotype showed up just a few times. The chain carries TRBV6-6 and TRBJ1-4; D is unresolved. The ends were cut back, 7 bases at V and 4 bases at J, with 19 bases in the middle. In germline, CDR1 is MNHNY, CDR2 SVGAGI (reference sequence). This CDR3 has 16 residues. CDR3 nucleotide sequence: TGTGCCAGCACCGCCGACCCGGCATTCATTAATGAAAAACTGTTTTTT. Translated, it gives CASTADPAFINEKLFF.

The rearrangement joins TRBV5-1 to TRBJ2-3, with 7 bases identical to TRBD1. This CDR3 contains 15 residues. The trim removed 4 bases at V and 3 bases at J, leaving 8 bases unmatched. The V gene's germline CDR1 is SGHRS and CDR2 YFSETQ. The CDR3: CASSLRTGLTDTQYF. The CDR3 DNA is TGCGCCAGCAGCCTCAGGACAGGTTTGACAGATACGCAGTATTTT.

This clonotype was counted only a few times. The chain links TRBV27 to TRBJ2-1; tentative D call: TRBD1 (6 bases). Germline lookup yields CDR1 MNHEY and CDR2 SMNVEV (reference sequence). There are 15 residues in the CDR3. With 8 bases removed from V and 0 bases from J, the gap between germline ends came to 14 bases. The CDR3 region has the DNA TGTGCCAGCCGGGCAAGGGGGATCTCCTACAATGAGCAGTTCTTC. This codes for CASRARGISYNEQFF.

This chain links TRBV2 with TRBJ1-5; D is ambiguous. V was cut by 6 bases and J by 0 bases, with 12 bases left in between. This CDR3 has 15 amino acids. The germline CDR1 and CDR2 sequences are SNHLY and FYNNEI. In DNA form, the CDR3 reads TGTGCCAGCAGCCAGGCAACTACTAGCAATCAGCCCCAGCATTTT. Its translation: CASSQATTSNQPQHF.

This clonotype occurred many times. The chain combines TRBV28 with TRBJ1-5, with D unresolved. The CDR3 is 13 residues long. V gave up 6 bases and J gave up 0 bases, with 6 bases separating them. Germline V lookup: CDR1 MDHEN, CDR2 SYDVKM. The CDR3 protein is CASRPNSNQPQHF. The CDR3 region has the DNA TGTGCCAGCAGACCTAATAGCAATCAGCCCCAGCATTTT.

V is TRBV3-1 and J is TRBJ2-1; D perhaps matches TRBD1 (6 bases). This CDR3 has 16 amino acids. Germline V gene lookup returns CDR1 LGHDT and CDR2 YNNKEL (reference sequence). Trimming pared 6 bases from V and 0 bases from J, leaving 15 bases between. CDR3 DNA sequence: TGTGCCAGCAGTCCGCCGGGACATAGCTCCTACAATGAGCAGTTCTTC. Its protein product is CASSPPGHSSYNEQFF.

The chain couples TRBV18 to TRBJ1-5, with D perhaps TRBD1 (5 bases). Trimming shortened V by 5 bases and J by 2 bases, and 10 bases separated the two germline ends. The CDR3 covers 14 residues. Germline assignment: CDR1 KGHSH and CDR2 LQKENI. The CDR3: CASSTQGGNQPQHF. The CDR3 DNA reads TGTGCCAGCTCAACCCAGGGAGGCAATCAGCCCCAGCATTTT.

The J gene is TRBJ1-4, the V gene TRBV20-1, with 7 bases fitting TRBD1. V dropped 3 bases and J dropped 6; count of bases not matched to a gene: 7. From germline, CDR1 is DFQATT and CDR2 SNEGSKA (reference sequence). CDR3 size: 14 residues. The CDR3 DNA follows: TGCAGTGCTAGCCTCCGGGACAGTGATGAAAAACTGTTTTTT. This codes for CSASLRDSDEKLFF.

Comment on this clonotype: This could be a read error, since a much larger clone is one nucleotide away. The rearrangement links TRBV7-2 to TRBJ2-7; 8 nucleotides agree with TRBD1. The CDR3 is 15 amino acids. Germline CDR1 is SGHTA and CDR2 is FQGNSA. CDR3 sequence reads: CASSRGRTGSYDQYF. CDR3 nucleotides: TGTGCCAGCAGCCGCGGAAGGACAGGGTCCTACGATCAGTACTTC.

This clonotype turned up a few times. This rearrangement joins TRBV4-2 to TRBJ1-6; no firm D call. Germline CDR1 reads LGHNA; CDR2 reads YNFKEQ. Trimming removed 1 base from V and 6 bases from J, with 7 bases in between. CDR3 length: 14 residues. The CDR3 region is CASSQGPTNSPLHF. The CDR3 nucleotides are TGTGCCAGCAGCCAAGGGCCAACTAATTCACCCCTCCACTTT.